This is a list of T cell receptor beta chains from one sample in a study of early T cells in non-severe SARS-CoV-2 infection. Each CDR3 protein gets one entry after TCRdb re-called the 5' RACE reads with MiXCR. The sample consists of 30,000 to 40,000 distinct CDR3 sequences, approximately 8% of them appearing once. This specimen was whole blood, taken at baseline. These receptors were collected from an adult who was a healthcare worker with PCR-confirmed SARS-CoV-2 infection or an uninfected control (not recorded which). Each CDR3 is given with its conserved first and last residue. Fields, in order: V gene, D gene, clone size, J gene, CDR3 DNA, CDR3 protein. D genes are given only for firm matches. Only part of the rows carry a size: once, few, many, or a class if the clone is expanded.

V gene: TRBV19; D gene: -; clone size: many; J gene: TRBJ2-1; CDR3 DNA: TGTGCCAGTAGTTCACGGGCGGGGAATGAGCAGTTCTTC; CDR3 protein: CASSSRAGNEQFF
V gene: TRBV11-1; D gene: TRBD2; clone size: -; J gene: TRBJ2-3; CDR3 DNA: TGTGCCAGCAGCCTCCGACTAGCGGGGCCAGATACGCAGTATTTT; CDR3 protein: CASSLRLAGPDTQYF
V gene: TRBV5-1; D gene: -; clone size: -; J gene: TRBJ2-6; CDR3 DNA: TGCGCCAGCAGCTTTCATTACTCTGGGGCCAACGTCCTGACTTTC; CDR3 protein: CASSFHYSGANVLTF
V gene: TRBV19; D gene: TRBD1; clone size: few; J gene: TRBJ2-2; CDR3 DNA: TGTGCCAGCCAGACGGACAGGACCACCGGGGAGCTGTTTTTT; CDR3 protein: CASQTDRTTGELFF
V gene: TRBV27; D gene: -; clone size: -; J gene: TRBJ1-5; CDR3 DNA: TGTGCCAGCAGCCCTGACAGTAGCAATCAGCCCCAGCATTTT; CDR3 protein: CASSPDSSNQPQHF
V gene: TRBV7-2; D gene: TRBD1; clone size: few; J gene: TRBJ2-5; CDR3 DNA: TGTGCCAGCAGCCGAGCGACAGGGAGAGAAGAGACCCAGTACTTC; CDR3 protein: CASSRATGREETQYF
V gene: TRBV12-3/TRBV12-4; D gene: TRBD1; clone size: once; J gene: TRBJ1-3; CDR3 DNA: TGTGCCAGCAGTTCCGGGGGACAGGAAAACACCATATATTTT; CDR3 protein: CASSSGGQENTIYF
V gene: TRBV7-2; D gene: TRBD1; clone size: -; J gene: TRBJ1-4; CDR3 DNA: TGTGCCAGCAGAATGACAGGGCTTTCTGAAAAACTGTTTTTT; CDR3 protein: CASRMTGLSEKLFF
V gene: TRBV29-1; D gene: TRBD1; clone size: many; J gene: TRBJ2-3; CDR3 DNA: TGCAGCGTGAAGGGGGACAGGGTAACAGATACGCAGTATTTT; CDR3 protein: CSVKGDRVTDTQYF
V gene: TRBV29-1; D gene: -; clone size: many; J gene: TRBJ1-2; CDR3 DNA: TGCAGCGTTGGGGGCGGGTTTAACTATGGCTACACCTTC; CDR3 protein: CSVGGGFNYGYTF
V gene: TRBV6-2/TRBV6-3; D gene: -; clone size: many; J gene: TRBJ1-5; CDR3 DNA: TGTGCCAGCGCTAGAACGTGGGGCAATCAGCCCCAGCATTTT; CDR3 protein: CASARTWGNQPQHF
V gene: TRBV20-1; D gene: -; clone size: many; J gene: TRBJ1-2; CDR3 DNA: TGCAGTGCTAGAGAGAAGAACAGGGCAGCTGATGGCTACACCTTC; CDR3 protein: CSAREKNRAADGYTF
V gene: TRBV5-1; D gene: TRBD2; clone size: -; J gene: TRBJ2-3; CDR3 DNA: TGCGCCAGCAGCTTAGCGGGGGGGAGAGCGACTAGCACAGATACGCAGTATTTT; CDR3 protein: CASSLAGGRATSTDTQYF
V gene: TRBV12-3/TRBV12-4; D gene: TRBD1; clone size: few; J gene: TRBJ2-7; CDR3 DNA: TGTGCCAGCAGTCCCGACAGGGGGCGATACGAGCAGTACTTC; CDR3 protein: CASSPDRGRYEQYF
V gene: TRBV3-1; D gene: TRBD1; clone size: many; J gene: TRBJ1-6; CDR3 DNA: TGTGCCAGCAGCCAAGGCCAGGGGGCGAATAATTCACCCCTCCACTTT; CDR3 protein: CASSQGQGANNSPLHF
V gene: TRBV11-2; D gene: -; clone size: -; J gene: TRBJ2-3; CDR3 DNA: TGTGCCAGCAACGACTCTCCCACAGATACGCAGTATTTT; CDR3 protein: CASNDSPTDTQYF
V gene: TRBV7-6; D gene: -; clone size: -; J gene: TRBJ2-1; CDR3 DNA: TGTGCCAGCAGCTTAGCGCCGGTGGGGTCCTACAATGAGCAGTTCTTC; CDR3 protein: CASSLAPVGSYNEQFF
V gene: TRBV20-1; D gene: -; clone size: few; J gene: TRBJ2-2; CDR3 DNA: TGCAGTGCTAGGACCGTAAACACCGGGGAGCTGTTTTTT; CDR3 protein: CSARTVNTGELFF
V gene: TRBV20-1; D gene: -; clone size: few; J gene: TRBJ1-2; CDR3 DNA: TGCAGTGCTAGAGATCGGGTCCCAGGACCATATGGCTACACCTTC; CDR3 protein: CSARDRVPGPYGYTF
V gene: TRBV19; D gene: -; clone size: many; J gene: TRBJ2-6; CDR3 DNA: TGTGCCAGTAGCCCGGTCGGGGGAACTGGGGCCAACGTCCTGACTTTC; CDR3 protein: CASSPVGGTGANVLTF
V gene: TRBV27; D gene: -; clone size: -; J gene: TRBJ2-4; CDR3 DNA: TGTGCCAGCAGTCGGGCAGACGCCTGGGACATTCAGTACTTC; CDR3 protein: CASSRADAWDIQYF
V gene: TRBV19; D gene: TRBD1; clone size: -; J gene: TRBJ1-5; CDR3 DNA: TGTGCCAGTAGTACCCGGGACAGGGCTTATCAGCCCCAGCATTTT; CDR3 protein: CASSTRDRAYQPQHF
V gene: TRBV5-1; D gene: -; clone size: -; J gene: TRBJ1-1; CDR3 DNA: TGCGCCAGCAGCTTGCTAGTAGGGGGTAACGCTGAAGCTTTCTTT; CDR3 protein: CASSLLVGGNAEAFF
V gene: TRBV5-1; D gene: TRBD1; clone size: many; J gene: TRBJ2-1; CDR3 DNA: TGCGCCAGCAGCCTGATTTCCCGGGACAGGGAATTCGAGCAGTTCTTC; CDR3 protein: CASSLISRDREFEQFF
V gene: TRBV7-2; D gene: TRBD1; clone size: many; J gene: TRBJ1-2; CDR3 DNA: TGTGCCAGCACCCGTCAGGGGGCTGTCTATGGCTACACCTTC; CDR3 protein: CASTRQGAVYGYTF
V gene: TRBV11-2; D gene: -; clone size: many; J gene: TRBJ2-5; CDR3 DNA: TGTGCCAGCAGCTTAGAAATGGGGAGGAAGTTGGAGCAAGAGACCCAGTACTTC; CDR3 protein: CASSLEMGRKLEQETQYF
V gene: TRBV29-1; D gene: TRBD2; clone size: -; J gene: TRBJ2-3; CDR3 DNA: TGCAGCGTGCAAGGACTAGTTTTGTGGACAGATACGCAGTATTTT; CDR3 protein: CSVQGLVLWTDTQYF
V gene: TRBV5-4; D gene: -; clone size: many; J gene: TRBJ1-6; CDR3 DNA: TGTGCCAGCAGCTTGTACGGTGAATATAATTCACCCCTCCACTTT; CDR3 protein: CASSLYGEYNSPLHF
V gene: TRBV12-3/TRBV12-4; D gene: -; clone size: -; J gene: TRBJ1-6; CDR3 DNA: TGTGCCAGCAGTTTAGGGGCAGGGGTTTCACCCCTCCACTTT; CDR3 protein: CASSLGAGVSPLHF
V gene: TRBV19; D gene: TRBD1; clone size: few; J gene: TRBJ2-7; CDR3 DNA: TGTGCCAGACAGGGGCCGCCTGACGAGCAGTACTTC; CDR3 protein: CARQGPPDEQYF
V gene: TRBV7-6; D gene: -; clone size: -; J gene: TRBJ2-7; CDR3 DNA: TGTGCCAGCAGCCCCCGCGGGGGCTATACCTACGAGCAGTACTTC; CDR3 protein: CASSPRGGYTYEQYF
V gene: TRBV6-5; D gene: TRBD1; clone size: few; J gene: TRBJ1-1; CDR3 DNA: TGTGCCAGCAGGCTGACAGGGGCCAACACTGAAGCTTTCTTT; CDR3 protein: CASRLTGANTEAFF
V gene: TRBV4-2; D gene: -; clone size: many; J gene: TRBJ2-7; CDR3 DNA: TGTGCCAGCAGCCAAGATGAGGGGAGCTCCTACGAGCAGTACTTC; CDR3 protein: CASSQDEGSSYEQYF
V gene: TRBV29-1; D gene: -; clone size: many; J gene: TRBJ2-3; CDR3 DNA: TGCAGCGTTGAGTACAGAGATACGCAGTATTTT; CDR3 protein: CSVEYRDTQYF
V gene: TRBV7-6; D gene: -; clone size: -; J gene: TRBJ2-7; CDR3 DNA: TGTGCCAGCAGCTTAGCTGGGAGCTCCTACGAGCAGTACTTC; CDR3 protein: CASSLAGSSYEQYF
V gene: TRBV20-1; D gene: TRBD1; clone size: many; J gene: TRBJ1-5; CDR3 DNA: TGCAGTGCTGTGACAGGGGTAGATCAGCCCCAGCATTTT; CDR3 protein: CSAVTGVDQPQHF
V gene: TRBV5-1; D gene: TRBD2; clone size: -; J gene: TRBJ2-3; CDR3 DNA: TGCGCCAGCAGCTCTACTAGCGGGGGGCCAGATACGCAGTATTTT; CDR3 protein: CASSSTSGGPDTQYF
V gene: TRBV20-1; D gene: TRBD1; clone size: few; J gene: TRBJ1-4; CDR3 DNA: TGCAGTGCTGACACAGGGGTCGACAATGAAAAACTGTTTTTT; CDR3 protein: CSADTGVDNEKLFF
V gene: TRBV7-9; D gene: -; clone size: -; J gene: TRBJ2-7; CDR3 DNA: TGTGCCAGCAGCTTAGCAACGACATACGAGCAGTACTTC; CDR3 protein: CASSLATTYEQYF
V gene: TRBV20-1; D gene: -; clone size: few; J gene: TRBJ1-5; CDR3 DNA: TGCAGTGCTACGCGCGACTGGACATCCGCGGCGAATCAGCCCCAGCATTTT; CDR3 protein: CSATRDWTSAANQPQHF
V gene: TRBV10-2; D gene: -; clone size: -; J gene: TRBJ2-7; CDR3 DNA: TGCGCCAGCAGTGAGAACAGCGAGCAGTACTTC; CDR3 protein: CASSENSEQYF
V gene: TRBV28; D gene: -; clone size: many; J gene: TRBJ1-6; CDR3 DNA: TGTGCCAGCAGCTTGGGGAATTCCTATAATTCACCCCTCCACTTT; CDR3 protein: CASSLGNSYNSPLHF
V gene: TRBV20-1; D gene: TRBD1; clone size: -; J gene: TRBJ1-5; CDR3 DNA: TGCAGTGCGGGACAGGGGGCGCGGGATCAGCCCCAGCATTTT; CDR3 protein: CSAGQGARDQPQHF
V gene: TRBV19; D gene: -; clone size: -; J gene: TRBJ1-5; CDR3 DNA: TGTGCCAGTAGTATAGACAGTGATCAGCCCCAGCATTTT; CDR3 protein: CASSIDSDQPQHF
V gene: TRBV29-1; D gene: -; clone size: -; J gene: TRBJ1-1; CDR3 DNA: TGCAGCGTTGCGGAAGATCAGGGGAAGGCTTTCTTT; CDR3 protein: CSVAEDQGKAFF
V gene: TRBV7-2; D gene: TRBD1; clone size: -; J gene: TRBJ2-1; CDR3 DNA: TGTGCCAGCAGCTCCGGACAGGGGCTATACAATGAGCAGTTCTTC; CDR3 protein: CASSSGQGLYNEQFF
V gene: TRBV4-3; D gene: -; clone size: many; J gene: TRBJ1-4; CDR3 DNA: TGCGCCAGCAGCCAAGAGAACAGGAGAAATGAAAAACTGTTTTTT; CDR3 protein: CASSQENRRNEKLFF
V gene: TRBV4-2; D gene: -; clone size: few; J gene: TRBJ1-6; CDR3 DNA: TGTGCCAGCAGCCAAGACAACTCAGGGGTAGGTTCACCCCTCCACTTT; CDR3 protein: CASSQDNSGVGSPLHF
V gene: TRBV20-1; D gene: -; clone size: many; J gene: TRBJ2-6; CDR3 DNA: TGCAGTGCTAGAGAGGCGGACGGTGGCTCTGGGGCCAACGTCCTGACTTTC; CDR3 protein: CSAREADGGSGANVLTF
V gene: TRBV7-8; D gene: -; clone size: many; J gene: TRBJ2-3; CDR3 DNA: TGTGCCAGCAGCTTATCCGGCACAGATACGCAGTATTTT; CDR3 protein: CASSLSGTDTQYF
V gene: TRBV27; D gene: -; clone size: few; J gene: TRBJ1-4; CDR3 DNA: TGTGCCAGCAGTTTATCGGGCGGATTCTTTGCAACTAATGAAAAACTGTTTTTT; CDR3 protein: CASSLSGGFFATNEKLFF
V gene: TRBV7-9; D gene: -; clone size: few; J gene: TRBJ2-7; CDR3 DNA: TGTGCCAGCAGCTTAGGTGTCAGGGATTCCTACGAGCAGTACTTC; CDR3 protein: CASSLGVRDSYEQYF
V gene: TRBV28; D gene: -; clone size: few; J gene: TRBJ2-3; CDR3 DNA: TGTGCCAGCAGTTTATGGGGCGGGGCCAGCACAGATACGCAGTATTTT; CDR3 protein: CASSLWGGASTDTQYF
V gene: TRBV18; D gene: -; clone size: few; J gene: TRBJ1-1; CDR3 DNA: TGTGCCAGCTCACCACAGGGAAACACTGAAGCTTTCTTT; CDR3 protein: CASSPQGNTEAFF
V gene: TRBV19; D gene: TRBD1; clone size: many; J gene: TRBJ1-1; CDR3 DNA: TGTGCCAGCAACAGAGGGTCTGGACAGGGGAACACTGAAGCTTTCTTT; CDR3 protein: CASNRGSGQGNTEAFF
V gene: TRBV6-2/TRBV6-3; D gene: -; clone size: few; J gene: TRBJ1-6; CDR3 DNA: TGTGCCGCCCGCCTGGGAGATTCACCCCTCCACTTT; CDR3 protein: CAARLGDSPLHF
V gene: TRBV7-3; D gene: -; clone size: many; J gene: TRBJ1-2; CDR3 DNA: TGTGCCAGCAGCCTTGGTGCGGGGGAACCCAACTATGGCTACACCTTC; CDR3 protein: CASSLGAGEPNYGYTF
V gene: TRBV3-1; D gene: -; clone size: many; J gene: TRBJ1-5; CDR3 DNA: TGTGCCAGCAGCCAAGACCCGAGGCAGCCCCAGCATTTT; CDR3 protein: CASSQDPRQPQHF
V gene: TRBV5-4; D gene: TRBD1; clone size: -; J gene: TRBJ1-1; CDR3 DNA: TGTGCCAGCAGCCCCCCGGGGACAGGGGTTTCCACTGAAGCTTTCTTT; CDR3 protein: CASSPPGTGVSTEAFF
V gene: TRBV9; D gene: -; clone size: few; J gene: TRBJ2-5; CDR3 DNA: TGTGCCAGCAGCGTAGACCCAATAGAAGAGACCCAGTACTTC; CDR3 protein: CASSVDPIEETQYF